One T cell receptor beta chain is described in this entry. The antigen remains undetermined. The CDR3 totals 14 residues. Germline values: CDR1 LNHNV, CDR2 YYDKDF (reference sequence). V dropped 8 bases and J dropped 8; count of bases not matched to a gene: 12. These data are taken from a study of shared clonotypes between healthy human individuals. The wider study: Donors had three CD4 naive, three CD4 memory, two CD8 naive and one CD8 memory plate apiece.

An assay was performed, and its level was deep. Clones were sequenced by immunoSEQ multiplex PCR, and TCRdb holds only the in-frame ones, with some missing. The sample lists about 700,000 clones; just over 90% were seen once. General study findings and limits: Compared with memory subsets, naive subsets generally had larger estimated richness. Non-shared clonotypes were found to have lower generation probabilities than the clonotypes that were shared by all four of the sorted-subset donors.

Naive CD8 cells, CD45RO-negative and positively selected for CCR7, excluded terminally differentiated effector memory CD45RA+ cells. This chain uses TRBV15 with TRBJ2-1, with 7 bases aligning to TRBD2. The TCR comes from a man under 40 in good health. Sequencing was done on a sample of naive CD8+ T cells sorted from blood. Written as DNA, the CDR3 is TGTGCCACCTCGGGGACTAAGGGCTTCGATGAGCAGTTCTTC. It encodes CATSGTKGFDEQFF.